The sequence of this T cell receptor beta chain was determined in a study of regulatory T cells in long-lasting Graves disease. Study-wide findings and caveats: There were preferences for TRBV28, TRBJ1-2 and TRBJ2-5 in persistent disease. Persistent-disease Graves' patients showed less TCR diversity than new cases. Accuracy may have been reduced by the small sample size.

In building TCR beta libraries, iRepertoire HTBI primers were used together with Arm-PCR of CDR3 regions. How the authors handled the data: Identification across samples found about 65 TRBV and 12 to 15 TRBJ segments. One entry per CDR3 protein results from TCRdb running MiXCR on the multiplex PCR reads. The V and J calls were determined by TCRdb, not by the authors. The sample contains approximately 470,000 distinct CDR3 sequences, roughly 20% of which appear only once. In the case of this clonotype: Its antigen is not known. This may arise from a read error, as a much more abundant clone is one base away.

The time point is: persistent/refractory GD, antithyroid drugs over 5 years with positive TRAb. PBMC RNA was the source of the TCR library. Germline V gives CDR1 SGHVS, CDR2 FQNEAQ. Trimming shortened V by 6 bases and J by 10 bases, and 15 bases separated the two germline ends. The CDR3 has 13 amino acids. The specimen was peripheral blood mononuclear cells (PBMCs), collected when the disease was refractory, from a patient treated with antithyroid drugs. The rearrangement uses TRBV7-8 and TRBJ2-2; D unclear. The sequence was collected from a female donor with Graves disease. CDR3 sequence reads: CASRPGMRKELFF. The DNA for the CDR3 is TGTGCCAGCAGGCCAGGCATGCGCAAGGAGCTGTTTTTT.